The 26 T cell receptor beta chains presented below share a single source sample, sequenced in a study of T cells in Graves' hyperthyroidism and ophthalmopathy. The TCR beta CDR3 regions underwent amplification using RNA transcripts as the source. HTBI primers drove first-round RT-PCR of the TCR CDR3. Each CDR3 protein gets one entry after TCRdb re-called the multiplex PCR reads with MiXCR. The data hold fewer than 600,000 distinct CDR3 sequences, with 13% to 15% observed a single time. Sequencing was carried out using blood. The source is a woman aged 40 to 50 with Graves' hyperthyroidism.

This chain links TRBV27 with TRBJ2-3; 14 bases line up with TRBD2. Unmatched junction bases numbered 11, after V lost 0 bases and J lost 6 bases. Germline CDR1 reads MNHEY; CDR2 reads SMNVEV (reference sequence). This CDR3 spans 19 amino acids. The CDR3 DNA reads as TGTGCCAGCAGTTTATCGGGACTAGCGGGAGAAGGGGGTTCTGATACGCAGTATTTT. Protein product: CASSLSGLAGEGGSDTQYF.

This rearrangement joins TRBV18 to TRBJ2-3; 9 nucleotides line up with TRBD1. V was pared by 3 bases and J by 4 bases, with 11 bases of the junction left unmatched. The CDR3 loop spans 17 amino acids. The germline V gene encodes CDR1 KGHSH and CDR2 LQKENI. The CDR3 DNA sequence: TGTGCCAGCTCACCTGGTCTGGGACAGGGCAGGGCAGATACGCAGTATTTT. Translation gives CASSPGLGQGRADTQYF.

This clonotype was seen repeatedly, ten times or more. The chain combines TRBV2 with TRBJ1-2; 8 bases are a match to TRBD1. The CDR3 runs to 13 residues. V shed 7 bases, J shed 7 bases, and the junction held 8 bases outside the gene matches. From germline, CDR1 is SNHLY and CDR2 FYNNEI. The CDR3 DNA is TGTGCCAGCACCGTCGACAGGGGCGGTGGCTACACCTTC. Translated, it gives CASTVDRGGGYTF.

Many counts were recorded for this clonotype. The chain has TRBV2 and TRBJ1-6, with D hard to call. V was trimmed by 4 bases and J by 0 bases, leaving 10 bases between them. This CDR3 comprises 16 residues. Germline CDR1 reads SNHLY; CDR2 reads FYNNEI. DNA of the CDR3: TGTGCCAGCAGTGTCCACAAGAGCTCCTATAATTCACCCCTCCACTTT. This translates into CASSVHKSSYNSPLHF.

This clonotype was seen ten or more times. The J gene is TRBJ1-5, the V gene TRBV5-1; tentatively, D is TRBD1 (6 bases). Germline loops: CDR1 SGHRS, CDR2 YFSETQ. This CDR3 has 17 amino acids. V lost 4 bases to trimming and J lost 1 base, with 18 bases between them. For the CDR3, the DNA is TGCGCCAGCAGCCCGACCCCACAGGGCGGGAGCAATCAGCCCCAGCATTTT. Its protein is CASSPTPQGGSNQPQHF.

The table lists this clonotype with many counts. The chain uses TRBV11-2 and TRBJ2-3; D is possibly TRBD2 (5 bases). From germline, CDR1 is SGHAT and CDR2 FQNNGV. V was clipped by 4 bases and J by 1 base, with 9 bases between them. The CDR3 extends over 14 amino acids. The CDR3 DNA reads TGTGCCAGCAGCTCGGGGAAGCGCACAGATACGCAGTATTTT. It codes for CASSSGKRTDTQYF.

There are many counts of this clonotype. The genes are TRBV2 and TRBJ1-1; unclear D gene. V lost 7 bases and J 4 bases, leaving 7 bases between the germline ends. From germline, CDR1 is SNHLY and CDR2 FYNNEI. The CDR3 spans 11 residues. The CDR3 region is CASKWGTEAFF. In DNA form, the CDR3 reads TGTGCCAGCAAGTGGGGCACTGAAGCTTTCTTT. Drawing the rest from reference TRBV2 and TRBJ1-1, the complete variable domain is EPEVTQTPSHQVTQMGQEVILRCVPISNHLYFYWYRQILGQKVEFLVSFYNNEISEKSEIFDDQFSVERPDGSNFTLKIRSTKLEDSAMYFCASKWGTEAFFGQGTRLTVV.

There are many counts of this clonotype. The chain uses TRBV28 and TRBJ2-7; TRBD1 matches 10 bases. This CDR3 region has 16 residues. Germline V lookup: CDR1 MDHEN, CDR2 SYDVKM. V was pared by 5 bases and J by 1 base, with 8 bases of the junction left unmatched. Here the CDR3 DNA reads TGTGCCAGCAGTCTCTTCCGACAGGGGGCTTCCTACGAGCAGTACTTC. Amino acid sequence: CASSLFRQGASYEQYF.

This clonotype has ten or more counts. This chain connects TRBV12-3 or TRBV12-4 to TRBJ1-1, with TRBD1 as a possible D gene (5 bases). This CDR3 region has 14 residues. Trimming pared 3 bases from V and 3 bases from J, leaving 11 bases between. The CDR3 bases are TGTGCCAGCAGTTTCGCAGGGAGGGACACTGAAGCTTTCTTT. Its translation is CASSFAGRDTEAFF.

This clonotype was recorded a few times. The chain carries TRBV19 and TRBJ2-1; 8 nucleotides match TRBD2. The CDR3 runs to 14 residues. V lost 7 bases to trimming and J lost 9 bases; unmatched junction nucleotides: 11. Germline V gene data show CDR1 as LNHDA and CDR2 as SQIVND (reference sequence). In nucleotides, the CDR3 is TGTGCCAGTACACCGGGACTAGGGTTGGGTGAGCAGTTCTTC. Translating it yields CASTPGLGLGEQFF.

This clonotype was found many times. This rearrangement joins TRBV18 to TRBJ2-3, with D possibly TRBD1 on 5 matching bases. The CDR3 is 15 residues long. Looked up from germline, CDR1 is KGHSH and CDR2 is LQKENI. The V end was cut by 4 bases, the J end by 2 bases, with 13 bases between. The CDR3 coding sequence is TGTGCCAGCTCACAAACGACAGCTTACACAGATACGCAGTATTTT. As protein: CASSQTTAYTDTQYF.

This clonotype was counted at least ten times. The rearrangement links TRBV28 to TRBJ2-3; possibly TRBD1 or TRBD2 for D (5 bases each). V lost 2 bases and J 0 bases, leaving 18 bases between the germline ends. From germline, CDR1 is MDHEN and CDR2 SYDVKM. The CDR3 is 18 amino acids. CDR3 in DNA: TGTGCCAGCAGTTTAAGGGGAGTAGCGAGATCTAGCACAGATACGCAGTATTTT. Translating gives CASSLRGVARSSTDTQYF.

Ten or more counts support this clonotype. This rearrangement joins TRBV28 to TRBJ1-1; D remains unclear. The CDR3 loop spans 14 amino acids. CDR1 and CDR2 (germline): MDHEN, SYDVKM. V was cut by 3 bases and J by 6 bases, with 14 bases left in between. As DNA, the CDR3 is TGTGCCAGCAGTTTGGTCGTCTACGGCGCTGAAGCTTTCTTT. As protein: CASSLVVYGAEAFF.

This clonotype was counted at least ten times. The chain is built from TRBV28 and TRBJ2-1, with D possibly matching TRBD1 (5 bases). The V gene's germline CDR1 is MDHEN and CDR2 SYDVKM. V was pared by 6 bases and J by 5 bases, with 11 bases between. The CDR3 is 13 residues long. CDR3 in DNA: TGTGCCAGCAGGCCGACAGTGAACAATGAGCAGTTCTTC. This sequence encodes CASRPTVNNEQFF. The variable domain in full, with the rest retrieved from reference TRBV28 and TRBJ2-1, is DVKVTQSSRYLVKRTGEKVFLECVQDMDHENMFWYRQDPGLGLRLIYFSYDVKMKEKGDIPEGYSVSREKKERFSLILESASTNQTSMYLCASRPTVNNEQFFGPGTRLTVL.

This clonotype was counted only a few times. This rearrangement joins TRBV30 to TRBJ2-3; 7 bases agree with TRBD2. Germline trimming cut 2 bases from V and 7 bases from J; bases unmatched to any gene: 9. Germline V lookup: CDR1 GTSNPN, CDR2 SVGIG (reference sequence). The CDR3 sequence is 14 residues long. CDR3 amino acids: CAWSRLADLYTQYF. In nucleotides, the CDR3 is TGTGCCTGGAGTCGGCTAGCGGATTTATATACGCAGTATTTT.

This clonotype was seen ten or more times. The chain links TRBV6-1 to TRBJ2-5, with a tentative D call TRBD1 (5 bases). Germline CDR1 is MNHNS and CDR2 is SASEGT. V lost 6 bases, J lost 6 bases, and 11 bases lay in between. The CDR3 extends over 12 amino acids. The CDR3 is CASRGSGKTQYF. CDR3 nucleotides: TGTGCCAGCAGGGGGTCAGGGAAGACCCAGTACTTC.

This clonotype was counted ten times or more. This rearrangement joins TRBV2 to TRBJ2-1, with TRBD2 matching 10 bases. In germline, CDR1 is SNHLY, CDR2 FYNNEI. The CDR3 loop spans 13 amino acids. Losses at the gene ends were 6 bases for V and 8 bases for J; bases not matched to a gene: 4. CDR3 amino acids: CASRLAGADEQFF. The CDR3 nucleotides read TGTGCCAGCAGGCTAGCGGGAGCAGATGAGCAGTTCTTC. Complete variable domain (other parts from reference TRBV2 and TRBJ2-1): EPEVTQTPSHQVTQMGQEVILRCVPISNHLYFYWYRQILGQKVEFLVSFYNNEISEKSEIFDDQFSVERPDGSNFTLKIRSTKLEDSAMYFCASRLAGADEQFFGPGTRLTVL.

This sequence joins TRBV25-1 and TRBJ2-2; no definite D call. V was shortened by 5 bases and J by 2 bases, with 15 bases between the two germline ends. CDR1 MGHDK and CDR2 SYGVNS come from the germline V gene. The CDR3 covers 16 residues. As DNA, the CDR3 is TGTGCCAGCAGTCTTGAGGAGATGGGAAACACCGGGGAGCTGTTTTTT. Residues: CASSLEEMGNTGELFF.

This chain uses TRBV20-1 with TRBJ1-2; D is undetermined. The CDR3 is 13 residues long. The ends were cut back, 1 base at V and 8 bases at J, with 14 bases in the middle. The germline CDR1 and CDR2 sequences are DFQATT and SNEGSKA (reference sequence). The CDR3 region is CSARGGVEWGYTF. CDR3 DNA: TGCAGTGCTAGAGGTGGGGTTGAGTGGGGCTACACCTTC.

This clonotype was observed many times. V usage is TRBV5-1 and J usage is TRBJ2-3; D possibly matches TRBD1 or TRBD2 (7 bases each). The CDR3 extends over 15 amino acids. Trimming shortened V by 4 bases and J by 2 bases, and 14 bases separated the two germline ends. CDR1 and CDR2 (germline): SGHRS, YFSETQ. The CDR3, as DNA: TGCGCCAGCAGCCAGGGGGAGGGGTACACAGATACGCAGTATTTT. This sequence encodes CASSQGEGYTDTQYF.

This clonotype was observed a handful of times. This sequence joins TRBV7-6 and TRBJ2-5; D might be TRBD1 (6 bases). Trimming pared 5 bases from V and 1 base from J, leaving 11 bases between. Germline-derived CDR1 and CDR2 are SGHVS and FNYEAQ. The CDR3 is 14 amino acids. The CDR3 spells CASSRRTVQETQYF. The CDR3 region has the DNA TGTGCCAGCAGCCGTCGGACAGTCCAAGAGACCCAGTACTTC.

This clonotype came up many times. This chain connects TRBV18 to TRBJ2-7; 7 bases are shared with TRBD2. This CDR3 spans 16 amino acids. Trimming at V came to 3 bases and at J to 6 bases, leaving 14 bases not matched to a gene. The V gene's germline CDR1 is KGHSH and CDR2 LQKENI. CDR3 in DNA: TGTGCCAGCTCACCCCCTAATGAGGGAGGGCCGGCCGAGCAGTACTTC. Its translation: CASSPPNEGGPAEQYF.

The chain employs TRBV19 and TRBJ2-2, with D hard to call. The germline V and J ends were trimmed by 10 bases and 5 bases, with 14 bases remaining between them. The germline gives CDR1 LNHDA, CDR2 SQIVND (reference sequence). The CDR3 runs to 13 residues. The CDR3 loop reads CATPRPVTGELFF. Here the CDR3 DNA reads TGTGCCACACCACGCCCCGTTACCGGGGAGCTGTTTTTT.

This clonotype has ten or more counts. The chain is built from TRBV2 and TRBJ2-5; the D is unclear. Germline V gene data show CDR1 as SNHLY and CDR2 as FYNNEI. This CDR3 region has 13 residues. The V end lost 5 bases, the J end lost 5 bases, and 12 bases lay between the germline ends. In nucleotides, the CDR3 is TGTGCCAGCAGTAATAGGGCATGGGAGACCCAGTACTTC. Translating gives CASSNRAWETQYF.

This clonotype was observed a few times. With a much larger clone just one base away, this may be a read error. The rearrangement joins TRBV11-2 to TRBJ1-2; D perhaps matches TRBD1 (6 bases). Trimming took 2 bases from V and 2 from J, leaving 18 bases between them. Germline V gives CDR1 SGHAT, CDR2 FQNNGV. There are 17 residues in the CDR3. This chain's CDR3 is CASSLILRGGSNYGYTF. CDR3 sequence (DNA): TGTGCCAGCAGCTTAATTCTCAGGGGCGGGTCGAACTATGGCTACACCTTC.

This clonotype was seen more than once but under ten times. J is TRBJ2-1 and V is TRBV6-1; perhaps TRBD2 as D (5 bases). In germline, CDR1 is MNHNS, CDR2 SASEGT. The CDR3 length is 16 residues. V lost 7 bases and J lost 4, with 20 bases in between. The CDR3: CASTQSWGVGYNEQFF. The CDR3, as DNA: TGTGCCAGCACCCAATCTTGGGGAGTGGGGTACAATGAGCAGTTCTTC.